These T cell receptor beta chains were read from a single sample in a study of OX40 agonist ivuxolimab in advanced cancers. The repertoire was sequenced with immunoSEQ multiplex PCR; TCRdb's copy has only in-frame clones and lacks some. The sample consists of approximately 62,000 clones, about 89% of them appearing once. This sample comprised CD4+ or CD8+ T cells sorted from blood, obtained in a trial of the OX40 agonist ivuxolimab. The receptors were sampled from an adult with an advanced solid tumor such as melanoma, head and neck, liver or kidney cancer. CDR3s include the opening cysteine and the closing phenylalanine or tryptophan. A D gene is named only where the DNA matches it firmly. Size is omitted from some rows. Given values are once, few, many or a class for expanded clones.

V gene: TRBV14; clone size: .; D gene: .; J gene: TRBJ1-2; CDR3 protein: CASSHGGDIDGYTF; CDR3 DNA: TGTGCCAGCAGCCACGGGGGGGATATTGATGGCTACACCTTC
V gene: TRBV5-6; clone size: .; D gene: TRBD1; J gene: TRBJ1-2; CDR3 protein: CASSLEGTGEDGYTF; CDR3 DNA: TGTGCCAGCAGCTTGGAAGGGACAGGGGAGGATGGCTACACCTTC
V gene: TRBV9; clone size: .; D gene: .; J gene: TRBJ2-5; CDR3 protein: CASSGPTRGGSKTQYF; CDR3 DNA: TGTGCCAGCAGCGGTCCAACCAGGGGTGGTTCGAAGACCCAGTACTTC
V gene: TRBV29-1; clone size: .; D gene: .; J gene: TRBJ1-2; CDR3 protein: CSVDDGWDYTF; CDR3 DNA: TGCAGCGTTGATGACGGGTGGGACTACACCTTC
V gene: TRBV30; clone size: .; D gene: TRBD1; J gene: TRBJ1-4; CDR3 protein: CAWSISRDRNEKLFF; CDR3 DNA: TGTGCCTGGAGTATTAGCCGGGACAGAAATGAAAAACTGTTTTTT
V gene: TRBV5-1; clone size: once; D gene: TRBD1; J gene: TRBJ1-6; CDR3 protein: CASRPWTGTSSYNSPLHF; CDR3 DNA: TGCGCCAGCAGACCGTGGACAGGCACGAGCTCCTATAATTCACCCCTCCACTTT
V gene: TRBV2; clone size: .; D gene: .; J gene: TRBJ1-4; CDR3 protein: CASSEEAGSEKLFF; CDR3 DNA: TGTGCCAGCAGTGAAGAGGCAGGGAGCGAAAAACTGTTTTTT
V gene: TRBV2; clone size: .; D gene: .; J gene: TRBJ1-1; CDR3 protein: CASFTPIGGTEAFF; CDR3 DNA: TGTGCCAGCTTTACACCGATAGGGGGCACTGAAGCTTTCTTT
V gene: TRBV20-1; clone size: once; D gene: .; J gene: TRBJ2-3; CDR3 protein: CSAREAPWRHF; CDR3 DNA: TGCAGTGCTAGAGAGGCCCCATGGCGGCATTTT
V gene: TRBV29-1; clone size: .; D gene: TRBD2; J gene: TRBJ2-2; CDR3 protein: CSVPGTSGSTGELFF; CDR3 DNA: TGCAGCGTGCCCGGGACTAGCGGGAGCACCGGGGAGCTGTTTTTT
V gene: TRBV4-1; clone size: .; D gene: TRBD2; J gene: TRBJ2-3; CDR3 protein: CASSQISGRRDTQYF; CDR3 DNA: TGCGCCAGCAGCCAAATTAGCGGGAGGAGGGATACGCAGTATTTT
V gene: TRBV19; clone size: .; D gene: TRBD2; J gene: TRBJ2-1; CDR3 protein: CASSMLGLAGGRIGNEQFF; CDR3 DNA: TGTGCCAGTAGTATGCTAGGACTAGCGGGAGGGCGGATAGGAAATGAGCAGTTCTTC
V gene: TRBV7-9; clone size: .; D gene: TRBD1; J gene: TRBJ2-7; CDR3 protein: CASSHTGTGGWEQYF; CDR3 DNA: TGTGCCAGCAGCCACACCGGGACAGGGGGCTGGGAGCAGTACTTC
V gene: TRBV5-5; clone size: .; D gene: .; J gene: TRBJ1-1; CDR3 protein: CASSWLGGGTEAFF; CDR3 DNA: TGTGCCAGCAGTTGGCTTGGCGGGGGCACTGAAGCTTTCTTT
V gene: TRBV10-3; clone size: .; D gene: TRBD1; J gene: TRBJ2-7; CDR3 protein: CAISERGGQGSFEQYF; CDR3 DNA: TGTGCCATCAGTGAGAGGGGGGGACAGGGGTCCTTCGAGCAGTACTTC
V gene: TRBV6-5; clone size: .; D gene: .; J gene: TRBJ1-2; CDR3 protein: CASSYDSYGYTF; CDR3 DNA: TGTGCCAGCAGTTACGACAGCTATGGCTACACCTTC
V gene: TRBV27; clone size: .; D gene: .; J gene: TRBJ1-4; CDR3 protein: CASSRSSFEKLFF; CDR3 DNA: TGTGCCAGCAGTCGGTCGTCGTTTGAAAAACTGTTTTTT
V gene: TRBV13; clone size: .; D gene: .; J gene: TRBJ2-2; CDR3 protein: CASSQFADRRRTGELFF; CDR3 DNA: TGTGCCAGCAGCCAATTCGCCGACAGGCGGAGGACCGGGGAGCTGTTTTTT
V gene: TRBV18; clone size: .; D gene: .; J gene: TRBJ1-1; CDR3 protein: CASSPIARGTEAFF; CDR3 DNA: TGTGCCAGCTCACCAATTGCGAGAGGCACTGAAGCTTTCTTT
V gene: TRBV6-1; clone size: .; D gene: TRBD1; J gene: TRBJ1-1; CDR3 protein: CASISGGTEAFF; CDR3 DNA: TGTGCCAGCATATCAGGGGGAACTGAAGCTTTCTTT
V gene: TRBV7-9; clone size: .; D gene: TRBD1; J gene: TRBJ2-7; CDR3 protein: CASSIQVGQGPYEQYF; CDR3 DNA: TGTGCCAGCAGCATCCAGGTTGGACAGGGCCCCTACGAGCAGTACTTC
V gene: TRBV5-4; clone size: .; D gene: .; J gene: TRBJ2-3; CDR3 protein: CATLTADTQYF; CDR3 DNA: TGTGCCACCCTTACGGCAGATACGCAGTATTTT
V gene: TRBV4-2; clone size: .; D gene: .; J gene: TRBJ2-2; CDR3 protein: CASSQDGPSYPPANTGELFF; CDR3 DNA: TGTGCCAGCAGCCAAGACGGTCCCTCATACCCACCCGCGAACACCGGGGAGCTGTTTTTT
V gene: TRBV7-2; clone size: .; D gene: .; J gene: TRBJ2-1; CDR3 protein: CASSLLPGQSYNEQFF; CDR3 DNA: TGTGCCAGCAGCCTTCTCCCGGGACAATCTTACAATGAGCAGTTCTTC